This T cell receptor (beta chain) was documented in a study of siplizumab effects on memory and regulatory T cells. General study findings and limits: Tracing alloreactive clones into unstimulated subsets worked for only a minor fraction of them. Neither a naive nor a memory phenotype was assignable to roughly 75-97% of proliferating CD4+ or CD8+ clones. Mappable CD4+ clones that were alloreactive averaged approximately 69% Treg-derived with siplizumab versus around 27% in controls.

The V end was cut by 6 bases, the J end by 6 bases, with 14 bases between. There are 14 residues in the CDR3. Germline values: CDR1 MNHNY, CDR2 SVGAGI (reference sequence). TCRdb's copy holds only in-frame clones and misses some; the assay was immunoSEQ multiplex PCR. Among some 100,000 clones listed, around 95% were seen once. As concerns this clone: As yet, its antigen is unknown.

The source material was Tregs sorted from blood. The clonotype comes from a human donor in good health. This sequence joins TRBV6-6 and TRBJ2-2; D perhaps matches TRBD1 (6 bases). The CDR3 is CASRFRGGAGELFF. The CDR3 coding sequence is TGTGCCAGCAGGTTCAGGGGCGGCGCCGGGGAGCTGTTTTTT.